Listed below are T cell receptor beta chains from one sample, sequenced in a study of Ad26.COV2.S vaccination and SARS-CoV-2 variants. The protocol was immunoSEQ multiplex PCR, while the TCRdb copy is restricted to in-frame clones and leaves out a portion. This table holds 360,000 or so clones, 75% to 90% found once. Here the sequenced sample was peripheral blood, taken in a trial of Ad26.COV2.S vaccine versus placebo. The origin of the receptors is a person between 18 and 65 years old who received the Ad26.COV2.S COVID-19 vaccine or a placebo. CDR3s include the opening cysteine and the closing phenylalanine or tryptophan. Fields, in order: J gene, clone size, V gene, D gene, CDR3 protein, CDR3 DNA. A D gene is named only where the DNA matches it firmly. Clone size is stated in some rows and not others, as once, few, many or a class when expanded.

TRBJ1-1,.,TRBV4-3,.,CASSQDRQLNTEAFF,TGCGCCAGCAGCCAAGATCGACAGCTAAACACTGAAGCTTTCTTT
TRBJ1-1,.,TRBV11-3,TRBD1,CASSFEGRGQTEAFF,TGTGCCAGCAGCTTCGAAGGAAGGGGGCAGACTGAAGCTTTCTTT
TRBJ1-6,.,TRBV2,.,CASTRVGSPLHF,TGTGCCAGCACCCGGGTTGGGTCACCCCTCCACTTT
TRBJ1-3,.,TRBV5-1,.,CASSRTGYRNTIYF,TGCGCCAGCAGCCGAACAGGTTACAGAAACACCATATATTTT
TRBJ2-3,.,TRBV11-2,TRBD2,CASSPRGAGIYNTDTQYF,TGTGCCAGCAGCCCCCGTGGAGCGGGAATCTACAACACAGATACGCAGTATTTT
TRBJ2-7,.,TRBV4-2,TRBD2,CASSQDPGTSGSRYEQYF,TGTGCCAGCAGCCAAGACCCCGGGACTAGCGGGAGTCGTTACGAGCAGTACTTC
TRBJ2-7,.,TRBV7-2,.,CASSSLNSVRPSYEQYF,TGTGCCAGCAGCAGCCTCAATAGCGTCAGGCCGTCCTACGAGCAGTACTTC
TRBJ1-5,.,TRBV7-8,.,CASSLERGQPQHF,TGTGCCAGCAGCTTAGAGAGGGGTCAGCCCCAGCATTTT
TRBJ2-5,.,TRBV4-1,TRBD2,CASSQGLAGVSKTQYF,TGCGCCAGCAGCCAAGGGCTAGCGGGAGTCTCGAAGACCCAGTACTTC
TRBJ2-2,few,TRBV27,.,CASSSLRQGTRTGELFF,TGTGCCAGCAGTTCCCTCCGCCAGGGGACCCGCACCGGGGAGCTGTTTTTT
TRBJ2-5,.,TRBV5-1,TRBD2,CASSFAREWETQYF,TGCGCCAGCAGCTTTGCGCGGGAGTGGGAGACCCAGTACTTC
TRBJ2-5,.,TRBV5-1,.,CASSLGGGGHQETQYF,TGCGCCAGCAGCTTGGGGGGCGGGGGCCACCAAGAGACCCAGTACTTC
TRBJ2-7,.,TRBV5-1,TRBD2,CASSYGLAGTFSSYEQYF,TGCGCCAGCAGCTACGGACTAGCGGGCACCTTCAGCTCCTACGAGCAGTACTTC
TRBJ2-5,.,TRBV5-1,.,CASSLQPQETQYF,TGCGCCAGCAGCCTCCAGCCCCAAGAGACCCAGTACTTC
TRBJ1-5,.,TRBV27,.,CASKSGTYSNQPQHF,TGTGCCAGCAAAAGTGGGACCTATAGCAATCAGCCCCAGCATTTT
TRBJ1-1,.,TRBV5-6,.,CASSPLFKGQRGTEAFF,TGTGCCAGCAGCCCGCTATTCAAGGGCCAGCGGGGCACTGAAGCTTTCTTT
TRBJ1-4,.,TRBV20-1,TRBD1,CSVRGWILFF,TGCAGTGTCAGGGGGTGGATCCTGTTTTTT
TRBJ2-7,.,TRBV7-9,TRBD1,CASSTRQGKHEQYF,TGTGCCAGCAGCACCCGACAGGGGAAACACGAGCAGTACTTC
TRBJ2-5,.,TRBV7-9,.,CASSLDRFHYKGETQYF,TGTGCCAGCAGCTTAGATCGGTTCCACTACAAAGGCGAGACCCAGTACTTC
TRBJ2-1,.,TRBV5-5,.,CASSLQTPGVDEQFF,TGTGCCAGCAGCTTACAGACCCCGGGCGTGGATGAGCAGTTCTTC
TRBJ1-2,.,TRBV30,.,CAWSSPSGEANYGYTF,TGTGCCTGGAGTTCGCCCTCAGGGGAAGCTAACTATGGCTACACCTTC
TRBJ2-7,.,TRBV5-4,TRBD1,CASSLGQGVEEQYF,TGTGCCAGCAGCTTGGGACAGGGGGTTGAAGAGCAGTACTTC
TRBJ1-6,.,TRBV2,.,CASRRAQEGSPLHF,TGTGCCAGCAGGAGGGCACAGGAGGGCTCACCCCTCCACTTT
TRBJ2-3,.,TRBV29-1,TRBD2,CSVDGGAGGPPDTQYF,TGCAGCGTTGATGGTGGAGCGGGAGGCCCCCCAGATACGCAGTATTTT
TRBJ2-3,.,TRBV4-2,TRBD2,CASSQGSGAGAKLSTDTQYF,TGTGCCAGCAGCCAAGGGTCCGGGGCGGGAGCTAAGCTTAGCACAGATACGCAGTATTTT
TRBJ1-6,.,TRBV28,TRBD1,CASSLRTGFSPLHF,TGTGCCAGCAGTTTGCGGACAGGGTTTTCACCCCTCCACTTT
TRBJ2-3,once,TRBV5-4,TRBD1,CASSSGGGDTDTQYF,TGTGCCAGCAGCTCAGGGGGTGGGGACACAGATACGCAGTATTTT
TRBJ1-5,.,TRBV7-2,TRBD1,CASNSPGTGTVGPQHF,TGTGCCAGCAATTCGCCCGGGACAGGTACTGTGGGGCCCCAGCATTTT
TRBJ2-2,.,TRBV19,TRBD1,CASSWDRGTGELFF,TGTGCCAGTAGTTGGGACAGGGGGACCGGGGAGCTGTTTTTT
TRBJ2-2,once,TRBV6-5,TRBD2,CASKVTPAGAGELFF,TGTGCCAGCAAAGTCACGCCAGCGGGAGCCGGGGAGCTGTTTTTT
TRBJ1-5,.,TRBV12-3/TRBV12-4,.,CASTYRGQPQHF,TGTGCCAGCACCTACCGGGGACAGCCCCAGCATTTT
TRBJ2-3,.,TRBV5-4,TRBD2,CASSLNRGGRGTDTQYF,TGTGCCAGCAGCTTGAATCGCGGCGGGAGGGGCACAGATACGCAGTATTTT
TRBJ2-1,.,TRBV20-1,.,CSASMPAHFSYNEQFF,TGCAGTGCTAGTATGCCAGCACACTTCTCCTACAATGAGCAGTTCTTC
TRBJ1-6,.,TRBV7-9,.,CASSSSGAGTPPLHF,TGTGCCAGCAGCTCCTCTGGCGCAGGGACGCCACCCCTCCACTTT
TRBJ1-1,.,TRBV28,.,CASSLGGAGPEAFF,TGTGCCAGCAGTCTCGGGGGGGCGGGCCCTGAAGCTTTCTTT
TRBJ2-5,.,TRBV11-2,.,CASSLYGTASETQYF,TGTGCCAGCAGCCTCTACGGCACGGCCTCAGAGACCCAGTACTTC
TRBJ2-1,.,TRBV11-3,.,CASSPVPGNEQFF,TGTGCCAGCAGCCCCGTTCCAGGCAATGAGCAGTTCTTC
TRBJ1-3,once,TRBV4-3,.,CASSQGRILSGNTIYF,TGCGCCAGCAGCCAAGGCAGGATTCTCTCTGGAAACACCATATATTTT
TRBJ2-3,.,TRBV5-1,.,CASSLDESADTQYF,TGCGCCAGCAGCCTTGATGAGTCTGCAGATACGCAGTATTTT
TRBJ2-1,.,TRBV7-9,.,CASSRETSHEQFF,TGTGCCAGCAGCCGCGAGACTAGTCATGAGCAGTTCTTC
TRBJ2-7,.,TRBV28,TRBD2,CASSLAGYEQYF,TGTGCCAGCAGTCTAGCGGGATACGAGCAGTACTTC
TRBJ2-5,.,TRBV11-3,.,CASSLVGIQETQYF,TGTGCCAGCAGCTTAGTTGGGATCCAAGAGACCCAGTACTTC
TRBJ2-1,.,TRBV27,.,CASSPSGTEQFF,TGTGCCAGCAGTCCCTCCGGGACAGAGCAGTTCTTC
TRBJ2-7,.,TRBV18,.,CASSLDSFTYEQYF,TGTGCCAGCTCACTCGACAGTTTCACCTACGAGCAGTACTTC
TRBJ1-2,few,TRBV5-5,TRBD1,CASSLGTGPYGYTF,TGTGCCAGCAGCTTGGGGACAGGTCCCTATGGCTACACCTTC
TRBJ1-5,.,TRBV28,.,CASSQAAGGYSNQPQHF,TGTGCCAGCAGCCAGGCCGCCGGGGGCTATAGCAATCAGCCCCAGCATTTT
TRBJ2-2,.,TRBV7-2,.,CASSFGTPNTGELFF,TGTGCCAGCAGCTTCGGGACACCGAACACCGGGGAGCTGTTTTTT